These 8 T cell receptor beta chains came from one sample sequenced in a study of CD8 T cells in ankylosing spondylitis. TCRdb itself ran the 5' RACE reads through MiXCR, one entry per CDR3 protein. The sample has 150,000 or so distinct CDR3 sequences, about 16% seen once. The sequenced material came from blood, either unsorted or a sorted T cell fraction (not recorded which). The receptors originated from a male donor with ankylosing spondylitis or in good health (not recorded which).

Only a few counts were recorded for this clonotype. This chain links TRBV20-1 with TRBJ2-1; TRBD2 matches at 9 bases. Looked up from germline, CDR1 is DFQATT and CDR2 is SNEGSKA (reference sequence). The CDR3 runs to 13 residues. Here the CDR3 reads CSRKGLAPNEQFF. CDR3 in DNA: TGCAGCAGGAAGGGACTAGCACCAAATGAGCAGTTCTTC.

The chain links TRBV20-1 to TRBJ2-1; D is unclear. V was trimmed by 0 bases and J by 0 bases, leaving 12 bases between them. Per the germline V gene, CDR1 is DFQATT and CDR2 is SNEGSKA (reference sequence). This CDR3 has 16 amino acids. The CDR3 region has the DNA TGCAGTGCTAGAGATCACAGCAAGAGCTCCTACAATGAGCAGTTCTTC. This sequence encodes CSARDHSKSSYNEQFF.

The chain joins TRBV7-3 to TRBJ2-1; 7 bases align to TRBD2. The germline V gene has CDR1 SGHTA and CDR2 FQGTGA. The CDR3 covers 13 residues. V shed 4 bases, J shed 9 bases, and the junction held 6 bases outside the gene matches. The DNA of the CDR3 is TGTGCCAGCAGCTCCGGGGGGAGGGGTGAGCAGTTCTTC. Translation: CASSSGGRGEQFF.

Many counts were recorded for this clonotype. V usage is TRBV20-1 and J usage is TRBJ1-1, with D perhaps matching TRBD1 (5 bases). Trimming cost V 1 base and J 2 bases, with 20 bases left between them. Germline values: CDR1 DFQATT, CDR2 SNEGSKA (reference sequence). This CDR3 contains 17 residues. The CDR3 loop is CSARVSGVRATNTEAFF. The DNA of the CDR3 is TGCAGTGCTAGAGTGTCGGGTGTCAGGGCAACTAACACTGAAGCTTTCTTT.

V usage is TRBV28 and J usage is TRBJ2-7; 9 nucleotides match TRBD1. The V gene end was trimmed by 3 bases and the J gene end by 5 bases; junction bases not matched to a gene: 5. This CDR3 spans 14 amino acids. CDR1 and CDR2 (germline): MDHEN, SYDVKM. CDR3 sequence: CASSFGNRGHEQYF. The CDR3 coding sequence is TGTGCCAGCAGTTTCGGTAACAGGGGGCACGAGCAGTACTTC.

This clonotype was counted many times. This chain links TRBV20-1 with TRBJ2-7, with D unclear. Per the germline V gene, CDR1 is DFQATT and CDR2 is SNEGSKA (reference sequence). V dropped 0 bases and J dropped 3 bases, with 6 bases sitting between them. The CDR3 is made up of 12 amino acids. The CDR3 coding sequence is TGCAGTGCTAGAGAGGGGTTCTACGAGCAGTACTTC. Protein product: CSAREGFYEQYF.

This clonotype was counted at least ten times. The chain carries TRBV5-1 and TRBJ2-7, with D maybe TRBD1 (5 bases). The CDR3 spans 16 residues. Trimming removed 1 base at V and 6 bases at J, with 20 bases between. Germline V CDR1 and CDR2: SGHRS, YFSETQ. CDR3 amino acids: CASSLNGPTGQGEQYF. DNA for the CDR3: TGCGCCAGCAGCTTGAATGGTCCCACGGGTCAGGGCGAGCAGTACTTC.

This clonotype was counted ten times or more. The chain uses TRBV20-1 and TRBJ2-1; D uncertain. Germline CDR1 is DFQATT and CDR2 is SNEGSKA (reference sequence). This CDR3 has 11 residues. Here the CDR3 reads CSLRGYNEQFF. The CDR3 DNA is TGCAGCCTTCGAGGTTACAATGAGCAGTTCTTC.